The clone carrying this T cell receptor (beta chain) was counted between two and nine times. The sample comes from a study of identical twins. Germline-derived CDR1 and CDR2 are DFQATT and SNEGSKA (reference sequence). This CDR3 spans 14 amino acids. V shed 1 base, J shed 4 bases, and the junction held 4 bases outside the gene matches. TCRdb ran MiXCR on the 5' RACE reads and lists one entry per CDR3 protein. This table holds 200,000 to 250,000 distinct CDR3 sequences, around 6.8% found once. The sample also formed part of further work on yellow fever vaccine responses in identical twins.

The chain has TRBV20-1 and TRBJ2-3; 8 bases match TRBD2. Sequencing input: memory (CD45RO+) T cells sorted from blood. This receptor was obtained from a woman younger than 30 in good health. CDR3 sequence reads: CSARGLAGPDTQYF. CDR3 DNA: TGCAGTGCTAGAGGGCTAGCGGGCCCAGATACGCAGTATTTT.